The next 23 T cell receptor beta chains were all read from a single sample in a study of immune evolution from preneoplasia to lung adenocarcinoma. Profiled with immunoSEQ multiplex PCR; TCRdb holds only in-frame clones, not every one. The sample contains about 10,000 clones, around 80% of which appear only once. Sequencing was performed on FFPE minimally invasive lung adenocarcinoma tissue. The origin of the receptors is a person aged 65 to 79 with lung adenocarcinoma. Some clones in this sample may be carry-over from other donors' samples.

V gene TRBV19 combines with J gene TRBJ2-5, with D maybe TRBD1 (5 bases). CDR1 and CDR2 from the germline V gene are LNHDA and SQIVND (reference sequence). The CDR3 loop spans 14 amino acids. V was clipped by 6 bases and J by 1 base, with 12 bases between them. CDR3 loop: CASSFSGSQETQYF. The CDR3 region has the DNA TGTGCCAGTAGCTTCTCAGGGTCCCAAGAGACCCAGTACTTC.

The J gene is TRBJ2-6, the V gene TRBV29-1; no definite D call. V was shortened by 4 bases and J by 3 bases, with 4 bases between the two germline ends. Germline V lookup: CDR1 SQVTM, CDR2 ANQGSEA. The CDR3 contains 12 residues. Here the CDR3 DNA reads TGCAGCGTTGTGGGTGGGGCCAACGTCCTGACTTTC. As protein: CSVVGGANVLTF.

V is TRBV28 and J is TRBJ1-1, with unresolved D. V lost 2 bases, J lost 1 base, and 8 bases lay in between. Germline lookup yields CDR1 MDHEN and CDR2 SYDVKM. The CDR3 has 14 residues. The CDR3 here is CASSLLQTNTEAFF. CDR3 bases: TGTGCCAGCAGTTTACTCCAGACGAACACTGAAGCTTTCTTT. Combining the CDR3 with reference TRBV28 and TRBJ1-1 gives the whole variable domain DVKVTQSSRYLVKRTGEKVFLECVQDMDHENMFWYRQDPGLGLRLIYFSYDVKMKEKGDIPEGYSVSREKKERFSLILESASTNQTSMYLCASSLLQTNTEAFFGQGTRLTVV.

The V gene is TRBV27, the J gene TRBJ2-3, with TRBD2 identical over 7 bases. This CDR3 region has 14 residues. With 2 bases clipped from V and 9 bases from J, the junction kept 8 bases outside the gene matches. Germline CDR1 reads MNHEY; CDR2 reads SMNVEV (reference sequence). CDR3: CASSLSQLAQTQYF. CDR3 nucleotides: TGTGCCAGCAGTTTAAGTCAACTAGCGCAAACGCAGTATTTT.

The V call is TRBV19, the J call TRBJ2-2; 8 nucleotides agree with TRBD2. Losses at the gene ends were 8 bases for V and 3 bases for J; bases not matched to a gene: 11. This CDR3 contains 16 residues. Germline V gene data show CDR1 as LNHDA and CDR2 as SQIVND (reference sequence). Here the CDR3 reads CASQATRGGDTGELFF. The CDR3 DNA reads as TGTGCCAGTCAAGCGACCCGGGGGGGAGACACCGGGGAGCTGTTTTTT.

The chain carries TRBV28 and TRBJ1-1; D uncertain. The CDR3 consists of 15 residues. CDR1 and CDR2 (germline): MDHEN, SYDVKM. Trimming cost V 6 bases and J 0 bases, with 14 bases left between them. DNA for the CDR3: TGTGCCAGCAGACGGGCAGACTCCATGAACACTGAAGCTTTCTTT. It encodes CASRRADSMNTEAFF.

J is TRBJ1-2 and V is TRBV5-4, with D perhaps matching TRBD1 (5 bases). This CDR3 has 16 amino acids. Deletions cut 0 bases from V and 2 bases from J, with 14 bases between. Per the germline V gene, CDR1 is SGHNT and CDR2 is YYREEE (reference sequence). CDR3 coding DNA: TGTGCCAGCAGCTTGGGCGTGGGGGTCTCAAACTATGGCTACACCTTC. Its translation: CASSLGVGVSNYGYTF.

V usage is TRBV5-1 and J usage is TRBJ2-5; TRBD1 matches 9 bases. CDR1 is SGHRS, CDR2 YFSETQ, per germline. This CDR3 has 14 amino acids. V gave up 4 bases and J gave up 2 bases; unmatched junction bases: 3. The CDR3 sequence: CASSGGQGQETQYF. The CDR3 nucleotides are TGCGCCAGCAGCGGTGGACAGGGGCAAGAGACCCAGTACTTC.

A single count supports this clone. The DNA for the CDR3 is TGCAGCGTTGTCTACAGGGAGGCGATTGGCGAGCAGTACTTC. Encoded protein: CSVVYREAIGEQYF. The chain uses TRBV29-1 and TRBJ2-7; D may be TRBD1 or TRBD2 (6 bases each). The germline gives CDR1 SQVTM, CDR2 ANQGSEA. The CDR3 extends over 14 amino acids. V lost 4 bases and J lost 6, with 19 bases in between.

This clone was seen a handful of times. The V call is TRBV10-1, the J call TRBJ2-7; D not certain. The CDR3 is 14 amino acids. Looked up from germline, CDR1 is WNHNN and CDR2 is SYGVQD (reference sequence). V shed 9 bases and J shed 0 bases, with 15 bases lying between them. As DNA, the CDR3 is TGCGCCAGGCCCCCTGAGAAGGTCTCCTACGAGCAGTACTTC. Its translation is CARPPEKVSYEQYF.

The CDR3 sequence: CATDSSGNTIYF. CDR3 nucleotide sequence: TGTGCCACCGACAGCTCTGGAAACACCATATATTTT. This chain connects TRBV2 to TRBJ1-3; tentative D call: TRBD1 (5 bases). Trimming cost V 10 bases and J 0 bases, with 7 bases left between them. Per the germline V gene, CDR1 is SNHLY and CDR2 is FYNNEI. This CDR3 region has 12 residues.

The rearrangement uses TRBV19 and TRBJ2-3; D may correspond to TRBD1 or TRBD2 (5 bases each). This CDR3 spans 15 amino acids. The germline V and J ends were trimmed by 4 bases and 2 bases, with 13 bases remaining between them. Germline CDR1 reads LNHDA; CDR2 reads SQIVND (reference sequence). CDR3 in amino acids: CASSNLGTYTDTQYF. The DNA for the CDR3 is TGTGCCAGTAGTAACCTCGGGACCTACACAGATACGCAGTATTTT.

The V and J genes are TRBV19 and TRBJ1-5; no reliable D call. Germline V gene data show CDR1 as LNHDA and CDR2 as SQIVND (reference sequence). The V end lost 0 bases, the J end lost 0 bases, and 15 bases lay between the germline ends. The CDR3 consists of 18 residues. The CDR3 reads CASSIDPYEEYSNQPQHF. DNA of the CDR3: TGTGCCAGTAGTATAGACCCCTATGAGGAGTATAGCAATCAGCCCCAGCATTTT.

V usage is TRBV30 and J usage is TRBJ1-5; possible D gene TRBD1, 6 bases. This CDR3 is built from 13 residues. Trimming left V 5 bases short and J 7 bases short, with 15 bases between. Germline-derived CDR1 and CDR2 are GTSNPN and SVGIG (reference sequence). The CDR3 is CAWGTGSRQPQHF. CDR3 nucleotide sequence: TGTGCCTGGGGCACAGGGTCGAGGCAGCCCCAGCATTTT.

DNA for the CDR3: TGCAGTGCTAGAATCTCGGAGACCCAGTACTTC. Translating gives CSARISETQYF. V gene TRBV20-1 combines with J gene TRBJ2-5; no firm D call. The CDR3 covers 11 residues. CDR1 is DFQATT, CDR2 SNEGSKA, per germline (reference sequence). Trimming took off 2 bases at V and 5 bases at J, with 6 bases between the two ends.

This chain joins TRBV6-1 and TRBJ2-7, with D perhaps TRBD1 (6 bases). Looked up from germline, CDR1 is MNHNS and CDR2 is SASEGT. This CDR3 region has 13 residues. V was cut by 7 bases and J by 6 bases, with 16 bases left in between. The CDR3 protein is CASTATGSGEQYF. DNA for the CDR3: TGTGCCAGCACGGCCACAGGGAGTGGCGAGCAGTACTTC.

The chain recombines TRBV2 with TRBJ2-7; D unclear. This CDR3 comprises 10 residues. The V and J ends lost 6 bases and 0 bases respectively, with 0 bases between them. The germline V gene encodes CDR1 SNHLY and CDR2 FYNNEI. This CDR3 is CASSSYEQYF. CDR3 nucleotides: TGTGCCAGCAGCTCCTACGAGCAGTACTTC.

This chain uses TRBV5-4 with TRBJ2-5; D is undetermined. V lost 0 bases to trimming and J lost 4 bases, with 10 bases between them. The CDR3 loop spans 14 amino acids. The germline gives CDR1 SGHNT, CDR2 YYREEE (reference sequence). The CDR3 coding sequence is TGTGCCAGCAGCTTGGAATTCGGCGGAGAGACCCAGTACTTC. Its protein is CASSLEFGGETQYF.

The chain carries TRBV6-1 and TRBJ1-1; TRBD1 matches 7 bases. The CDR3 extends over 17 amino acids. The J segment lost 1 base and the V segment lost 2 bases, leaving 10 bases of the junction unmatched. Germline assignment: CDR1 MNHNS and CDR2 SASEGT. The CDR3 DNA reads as TGTGCCAGCAGTGAAAATCTCTACAGGGGCGGGAACACTGAAGCTTTCTTT. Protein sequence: CASSENLYRGGNTEAFF.

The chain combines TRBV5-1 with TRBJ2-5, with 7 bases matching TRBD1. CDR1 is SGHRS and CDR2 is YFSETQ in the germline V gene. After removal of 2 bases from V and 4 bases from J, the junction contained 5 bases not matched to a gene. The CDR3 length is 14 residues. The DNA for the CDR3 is TGCGCCAGCAGCTTTACAGGGGTAGGAGAGACCCAGTACTTC. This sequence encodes CASSFTGVGETQYF.

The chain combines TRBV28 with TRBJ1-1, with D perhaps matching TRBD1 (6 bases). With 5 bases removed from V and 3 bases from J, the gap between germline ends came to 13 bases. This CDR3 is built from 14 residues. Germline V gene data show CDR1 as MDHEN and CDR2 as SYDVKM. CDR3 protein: CASSPRGVYTEAFF. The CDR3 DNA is TGTGCCAGCAGTCCTAGGGGGGTCTACACTGAAGCTTTCTTT.

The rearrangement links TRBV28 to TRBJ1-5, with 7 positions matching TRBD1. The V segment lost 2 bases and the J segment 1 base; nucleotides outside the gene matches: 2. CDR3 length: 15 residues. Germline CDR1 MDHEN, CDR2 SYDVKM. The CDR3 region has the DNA TGTGCCAGCAGTTTACCGGGACAGAGCAATCAGCCCCAGCATTTT. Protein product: CASSLPGQSNQPQHF.

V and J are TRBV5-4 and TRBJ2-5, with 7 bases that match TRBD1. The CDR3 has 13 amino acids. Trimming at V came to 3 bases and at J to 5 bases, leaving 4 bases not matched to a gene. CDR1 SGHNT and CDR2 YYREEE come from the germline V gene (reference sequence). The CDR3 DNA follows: TGTGCCAGCAGCTACAGGGGAACGGAGACCCAGTACTTC. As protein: CASSYRGTETQYF.